Listed here are 18 T cell receptor beta chains from one sample, sequenced in a study of shared clonotypes between healthy human individuals. The protocol was immunoSEQ multiplex PCR, while the TCRdb copy is restricted to in-frame clones and leaves out a portion. Of roughly 500,000 clones in the sample, roughly 83% were seen once. What was sequenced was PBMCs. The receptors shown here come from a woman in her forties in good health. Some clones in this sample may be carry-over from other donors' samples.

The sample holds one count of this clone. J is TRBJ1-3 and V is TRBV11-2, with D uncertain. The germline V gene has CDR1 SGHAT and CDR2 FQNNGV. The CDR3 is made up of 15 amino acids. The germline V and J ends were trimmed by 0 bases and 0 bases, with 6 bases remaining between them. The CDR3 sequence is CASSLEGYSGNTIYF. DNA for the CDR3: TGTGCCAGCAGCTTAGAGGGGTACTCTGGAAACACCATATATTTT. The full variable domain, completed using reference TRBV11-2 and TRBJ1-3, is EAGVAQSPRYKIIEKRQSVAFWCNPISGHATLYWYQQILGQGPKLLIQFQNNGVVDDSQLPKDRFSAERLKGVDSTLKIQPAKLEDSAVYLCASSLEGYSGNTIYFGEGSWLTVV.

About this clone: At one of its ends the junction is not consistent with the germline gene, which may arise from a read error. V gene TRBV6-5 combines with J gene TRBJ2-1, with D tentatively TRBD2 (6 bases). The germline gives CDR1 MNHEY, CDR2 SVGAGI. This CDR3 has 13 amino acids. CDR3 sequence: CASSYSRLAPPVF. CDR3 DNA sequence: TGTGCCAGCAGTTACTCGAGGCTAGCGCCACCCGTCTTC.

This chain uses TRBV5-1 with TRBJ1-2, with a weak D call TRBD1 (5 bases). The V gene lost 0 bases and the J gene lost 8 bases, with 17 bases spanning the gap. The CDR3 is made up of 15 amino acids. CDR1 and CDR2 (germline): SGHRS, YFSETQ. The CDR3 nucleotides are TGCGCCAGCAGCTTGGGAGTCGGCAGGGTAGGGGGCTACACCTTC. Translation: CASSLGVGRVGGYTF.

The rearrangement joins TRBV28 to TRBJ1-5, with TRBD1 identical over 11 bases. CDR1 and CDR2 from the germline V gene are MDHEN and SYDVKM. V was pared by 2 bases and J by 7 bases, with 10 bases of the junction left unmatched. The CDR3 contains 17 residues. CDR3 DNA sequence: TGTGCCAGCAGTTTACCCGTTGGACAGGGGGCATGGCAGCCCCAGCATTTT. Translating gives CASSLPVGQGAWQPQHF.

This sequence joins TRBV2 and TRBJ1-1; D unresolved. The CDR3 has 16 residues. CDR1 is SNHLY and CDR2 is FYNNEI in the germline V gene. V was shortened by 8 bases and J by 4 bases, with 23 bases between the two germline ends. In DNA, the CDR3 is TGTGCCAGCGCTTACTTAAGTGAGGGTGAAGGCACTGAAGCTTTCTTT. Translating it yields CASAYLSEGEGTEAFF.

The gene calls are TRBV27 and TRBJ1-6, with 10 positions matching TRBD1. Germline CDR1 MNHEY, CDR2 SMNVEV (reference sequence). This CDR3 has 13 residues. Trimming at V came to 5 bases and at J to 9 bases, leaving 1 base not matched to a gene. The CDR3 DNA sequence: TGTGCCAGCAGTGGGACAGGGGCTTCACCCCTCCACTTT. Translating gives CASSGTGASPLHF.

This rearrangement joins TRBV7-3 to TRBJ2-1; TRBD2 matches 8 bases. CDR3 size: 15 residues. V dropped 2 bases and J dropped 4; count of bases not matched to a gene: 4. CDR1 is SGHTA and CDR2 is FQGTGA in the germline V gene. The CDR3 protein is CASSLDGREYNEQFF. DNA for the CDR3: TGTGCCAGCAGCTTAGACGGGAGGGAATACAATGAGCAGTTCTTC.

This clone was observed once. With a far larger clone one base away, a read error is the likely cause. Other DNA sequences in the sample encode the same CDR3. V and J are TRBV11-2 and TRBJ1-2, with D unclear. The CDR3 totals 15 residues. Trimming shortened V by 5 bases and J by 8 bases, and 21 bases separated the two germline ends. In germline, CDR1 is SGHAT, CDR2 FQNNGV. The CDR3 reads CASSATSEGIGGYTF. In DNA form, the CDR3 reads TGTGCCAGCAGCGCAACCTCGGAGGGTATAGGGGGCTACACCTTC.

In its sample, this clone was seen once. Other nucleotide sequences in the sample specify the same CDR3. The chain couples TRBV5-1 to TRBJ2-3, with D maybe TRBD1 (5 bases). V shed 2 bases and J shed 1 base, with 8 bases lying between them. CDR3 length: 14 amino acids. Germline CDR1 and CDR2: SGHRS and YFSETQ. CDR3 residues: CASSFQGGTDTQYF. The CDR3 region has the DNA TGCGCCAGCAGCTTCCAGGGTGGCACAGATACGCAGTATTTT.

The chain combines TRBV6-1 with TRBJ2-7; TRBD2 agrees at 11 bases. Unmatched junction bases numbered 7, after V lost 8 bases and J lost 1 base. CDR1 and CDR2 (germline): MNHNS, SASEGT. The CDR3 length is 15 residues. The CDR3 loop is CASDGPSGRSYEQYF. In DNA, the CDR3 is TGTGCCAGCGACGGACCTAGCGGGAGGTCCTACGAGCAGTACTTC.

The V call is TRBV4-2, the J call TRBJ2-5, with 11 bases lining up with TRBD2. Germline assignment: CDR1 LGHNA and CDR2 YNFKEQ. This CDR3 comprises 18 residues. The junction had 11 bases not matched to a gene; V was cut back by 0 bases and J by 5 bases. The CDR3 reads CASSQDKVGSGRAETQYF. CDR3 sequence (DNA): TGTGCCAGCAGCCAAGATAAAGTAGGTAGCGGGAGGGCTGAGACCCAGTACTTC.

This clone has a handful of counts. The CDR3 spells CASAFWGLAGEETQYF. CDR3 in DNA: TGTGCCAGCGCCTTTTGGGGACTAGCGGGAGAAGAGACCCAGTACTTC. The chain employs TRBV7-2 and TRBJ2-5; the match to TRBD2 covers 14 bases. Trimming removed 8 bases from V and 3 bases from J; junction bases left unmatched: 8. Germline V gene data show CDR1 as SGHTA and CDR2 as FQGNSA. The CDR3 consists of 16 residues.

This sequence joins TRBV10-3 and TRBJ2-7; TRBD1 matches at 10 bases. V lost 2 bases and J lost 3; bases outside the gene matches: 1. CDR1 is ENHRY and CDR2 is SYGVKD in the germline V gene. The CDR3 is 14 amino acids. CDR3 DNA: TGTGCCATCAGTGAGGGGGACAGGGGCTACGAGCAGTACTTC. Translation gives CAISEGDRGYEQYF.

V usage is TRBV28 and J usage is TRBJ2-3; 7 bases map to TRBD2. CDR1 and CDR2 from the germline V gene are MDHEN and SYDVKM. The trim removed 8 bases at V and 2 bases at J, leaving 7 bases unmatched. The CDR3 spans 14 residues. The DNA for the CDR3 is TGTGCCAGCCGCATCGGGACTAACACAGATACGCAGTATTTT. Amino acids: CASRIGTNTDTQYF.

The table lists this clone with many counts. The chain has TRBV5-1 and TRBJ1-1, with 10 bases matching TRBD1. Losses at the gene ends were 1 base for V and 4 bases for J; bases not matched to a gene: 1. The CDR3 consists of 14 residues. The germline gives CDR1 SGHRS, CDR2 YFSETQ. The CDR3 region has the DNA TGCGCCAGCAGCTTGAGGACAGGGGGCACTGAAGCTTTCTTT. It specifies CASSLRTGGTEAFF.

The sample holds a few counts of this clone. The V call is TRBV15, the J call TRBJ2-5; D uncertain. CDR1 LNHNV and CDR2 YYDKDF come from the germline V gene (reference sequence). Deletions cut 5 bases from V and 0 bases from J, with 7 bases between. The CDR3 has 13 amino acids. For the CDR3, the DNA is TGTGCCACCAGCCCCGTATACCAAGAGACCCAGTACTTC. Translating it yields CATSPVYQETQYF.

This clone has more than one count but fewer than ten. The chain recombines TRBV30 with TRBJ1-2, with TRBD1 matching 9 bases. CDR3 length: 15 amino acids. The germline V gene encodes CDR1 GTSNPN and CDR2 SVGIG (reference sequence). V was clipped by 2 bases and J by 0 bases; unmatched bases: 4. The CDR3 bases are TGTGCCTGGAGTCCTTGGACAGGGGCTAACTATGGCTACACCTTC. Protein sequence: CAWSPWTGANYGYTF.

This clone was seen at least ten times. The V and J genes are TRBV5-1 and TRBJ1-5, with a tentative D call TRBD1 (6 bases). CDR3 length: 15 residues. Germline CDR1 SGHRS, CDR2 YFSETQ. Deletions cut 1 base from V and 4 bases from J, with 12 bases between. The CDR3 DNA reads as TGCGCCAGCAGCTTGCGGCCAGGGGAGAATCAGCCCCAGCATTTT. This encodes CASSLRPGENQPQHF. The full variable domain, in which reference TRBV5-1 and TRBJ1-5 provide the parts outside the CDR3, is KAGVTQTPRYLIKTRGQQVTLSCSPISGHRSVSWYQQTPGQGLQFLFEYFSETQRNKGNFPGRFSGRQFSNSRSEMNVSTLELGDSALYLCASSLRPGENQPQHFGDGTRLSIL.